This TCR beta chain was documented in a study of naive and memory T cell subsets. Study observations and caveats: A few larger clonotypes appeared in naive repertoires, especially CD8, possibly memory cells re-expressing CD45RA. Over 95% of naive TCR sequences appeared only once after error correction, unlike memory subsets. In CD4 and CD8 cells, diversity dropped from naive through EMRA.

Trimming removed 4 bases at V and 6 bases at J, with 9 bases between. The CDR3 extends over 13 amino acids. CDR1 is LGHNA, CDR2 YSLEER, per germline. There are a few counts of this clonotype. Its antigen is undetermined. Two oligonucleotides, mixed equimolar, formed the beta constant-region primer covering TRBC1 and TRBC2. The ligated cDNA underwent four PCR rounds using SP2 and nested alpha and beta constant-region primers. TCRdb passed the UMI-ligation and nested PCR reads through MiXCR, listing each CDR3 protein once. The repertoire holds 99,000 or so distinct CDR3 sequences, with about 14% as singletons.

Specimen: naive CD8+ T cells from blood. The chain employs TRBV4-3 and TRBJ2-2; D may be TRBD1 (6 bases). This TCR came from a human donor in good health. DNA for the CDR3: TGCGCCAGCAGCCCAGGACAGTCCGGGGAGCTGTTTTTT. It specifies CASSPGQSGELFF.